The rows below give T cell receptor beta chains drawn from one sample of a study of human thymus T cells. TCRdb's table, derived via immunoSEQ multiplex PCR, lists solely in-frame clones and lacks some. Of tens of thousands of clones detected, around 94% appear once; the ten largest clones hold approximately 0.13%. The sequenced sample was blood. These receptors all stem from a boy under two years old with a congenital heart defect but otherwise immunologically healthy. Each CDR3 is given with its conserved first and last residue. Each record gives: clone size, D gene, J gene, V gene, CDR3 protein, CDR3 DNA. The D gene is left open where the match is weak. Clone size appears in some rows only: once, few, many, or a class for an expanded clone.

.,.,TRBJ1-3,TRBV4-3,CASSQDPGISGNTIYF,TGCGCCAGCAGCCAAGATCCCGGAATCTCTGGAAACACCATATATTTT
.,TRBD1,TRBJ1-1,TRBV10-1,CASRGTGDTEAFF,TGCGCCAGCAGGGGAACAGGGGACACTGAAGCTTTCTTT
once,.,TRBJ2-7,TRBV29-1,CSVALPGEQYF,TGCAGCGTAGCGCTGCCGGGCGAGCAGTACTTC
.,.,TRBJ2-7,TRBV7-9,CASSLDSSYEQYF,TGTGCCAGCAGCTTAGACAGCTCCTACGAGCAGTACTTC
.,TRBD1,TRBJ1-2,TRBV6-1,CARGQLYGYTF,TGTGCCAGGGGACAGCTCTATGGCTACACCTTC
.,TRBD1,TRBJ1-2,TRBV2,CASRLVTGTGGNGYTF,TGTGCCAGCAGACTTGTTACCGGGACAGGGGGGAATGGCTACACCTTC
once,.,TRBJ2-4,TRBV2,CASSASGKNIQYF,TGTGCCAGCAGTGCGAGCGGTAAAAACATTCAGTACTTC
.,.,TRBJ2-7,TRBV19,CASSMGREDEQYF,TGTGCCAGTAGTATGGGCAGGGAGGACGAGCAGTACTTC
.,.,TRBJ2-1,TRBV2,CASRQGATGSQFF,TGTGCCAGCAGACAAGGGGCAACTGGGTCCCAGTTCTTC
.,TRBD1,TRBJ2-3,TRBV9,CASSGTGTDTQYF,TGTGCCAGCAGCGGGACAGGGACAGATACGCAGTATTTT
.,TRBD1,TRBJ2-7,TRBV6-6,CASSYPGQAYEQYF,TGTGCCAGCAGTTACCCGGGACAGGCCTACGAGCAGTACTTC
.,.,TRBJ1-5,TRBV30,CAWSGTSNQPQHF,TGTGCCTGGTCCGGGACTAGCAATCAGCCCCAGCATTTT
.,TRBD1,TRBJ2-7,TRBV19,CASSPGTGGYEQYF,TGTGCCAGTAGTCCAGGGACAGGGGGCTACGAGCAGTACTTC
.,TRBD2,TRBJ2-2,TRBV7-8,CASSLSSGGDPGELFF,TGTGCCAGCAGCTTATCTAGCGGCGGAGACCCCGGGGAGCTGTTTTTT
.,.,TRBJ1-1,TRBV11-2,CASSLWGGGTEAFF,TGTGCCAGCAGCTTATGGGGAGGGGGGACTGAAGCTTTCTTT
.,.,TRBJ2-2,TRBV11-2,CASSFRDYTGELFF,TGTGCCAGCAGCTTCCGGGACTACACCGGGGAGCTGTTTTTT
.,TRBD2,TRBJ2-3,TRBV7-3,CASSLAGGRTDTQYF,TGTGCCAGCAGCTTAGCGGGGGGTCGGACAGATACGCAGTATTTT
.,.,TRBJ2-5,TRBV9,CASSGMGRQETQYF,TGTGCCAGCAGCGGGATGGGACGCCAAGAGACCCAGTACTTC
.,TRBD2,TRBJ2-3,TRBV7-9,CASRESGGDTQYF,TGTGCCAGCAGGGAGAGCGGGGGAGATACGCAGTATTTT
.,.,TRBJ1-5,TRBV4-1,CASSQGRGGSNQPQHF,TGCGCCAGCAGCCAGGGCAGGGGAGGGAGCAATCAGCCCCAGCATTTT
.,.,TRBJ2-1,TRBV6-1,CASSEGGEQFF,TGTGCCAGCAGTGAAGGGGGTGAGCAGTTCTTC
.,.,TRBJ2-1,TRBV19,CASSITPISVAYNEQFF,TGTGCCAGTAGTATAACGCCCATTTCGGTGGCATACAATGAGCAGTTCTTC
.,TRBD1,TRBJ1-5,TRBV2,CASSSTGANQPQHF,TGTGCCAGCAGTTCTACAGGGGCCAATCAGCCCCAGCATTTT
.,TRBD2,TRBJ2-7,TRBV6-1,CASRGGGESYEQYF,TGTGCCAGCCGGGGGGGCGGGGAATCCTACGAGCAGTACTTC